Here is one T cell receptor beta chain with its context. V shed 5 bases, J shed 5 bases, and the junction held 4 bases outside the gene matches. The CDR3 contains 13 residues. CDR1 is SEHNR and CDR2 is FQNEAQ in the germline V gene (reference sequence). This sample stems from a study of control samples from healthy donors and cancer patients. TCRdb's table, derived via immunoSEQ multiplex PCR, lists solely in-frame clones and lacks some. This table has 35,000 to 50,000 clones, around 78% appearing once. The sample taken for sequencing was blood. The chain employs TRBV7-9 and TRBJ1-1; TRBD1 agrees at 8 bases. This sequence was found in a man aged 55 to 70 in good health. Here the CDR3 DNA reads TGTGCCAGCAGCCTCGGACAGGGAACTGAAGCTTTCTTT. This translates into CASSLGQGTEAFF.